A single sample gave rise to the 26 T cell receptor beta chains below, sequenced in a study of blood T cell repertoires in COVID-19. Measured with immunoSEQ multiplex PCR; TCRdb has only the in-frame clones, and not every one. The repertoire includes about 78,000 clones, approximately 92% of them detected once, and roughly 0.78% sits in the top ten. Sequencing used peripheral blood. Source of these receptors: a woman of 80 years or more with acute or convalescent COVID-19.

The CDR3 here is CASSLGGTGGAGANVLTF. CDR3 DNA sequence: TGTGCCAGCAGCCTCGGGGGGACAGGGGGCGCTGGGGCCAACGTCCTGACTTTC. The chain employs TRBV11-2 and TRBJ2-6, with 12 nucleotides matching TRBD1. Looked up from germline, CDR1 is SGHAT and CDR2 is FQNNGV. The CDR3 length is 18 residues. V lost 5 bases, J lost 2 bases, and 7 bases stayed unmatched.

The rearrangement joins TRBV4-3 to TRBJ2-3; 14 bases are a match to TRBD2. V was clipped by 4 bases and J by 4 bases; unmatched bases: 1. This CDR3 contains 15 residues. CDR1 and CDR2 (germline): LGHNA, YSLEER. The chain's CDR3 is CASSLGLAGADTQYF. Here the CDR3 DNA reads TGCGCCAGCAGCCTGGGACTAGCGGGGGCAGATACGCAGTATTTT.

This chain joins TRBV11-2 and TRBJ2-7; 8 bases map to TRBD2. The CDR3 sequence is 16 residues long. J gave up 2 bases and V 4 bases, and 10 bases lay outside the gene matches. Germline V CDR1 and CDR2: SGHAT, FQNNGV. CDR3 protein: CASSSLAGRAPYEQYF. CDR3 sequence (DNA): TGTGCCAGCAGCTCTTTAGCCGGGAGGGCACCCTACGAGCAGTACTTC.

This chain uses TRBV4-3 with TRBJ2-1, with TRBD2 identical over 14 bases. Germline V CDR1 and CDR2: LGHNA, YSLEER. Unmatched junction bases numbered 4, after V lost 0 bases and J lost 9 bases. There are 16 residues in the CDR3. CDR3 sequence: CASSQDRTSGGSEQFF. CDR3 coding DNA: TGCGCCAGCAGCCAAGATCGGACTAGCGGGGGGAGTGAGCAGTTCTTC.

J is TRBJ1-2 and V is TRBV6-5; D is uncertain. The germline CDR1 and CDR2 sequences are MNHEY and SVGAGI. Trimming took off 6 bases at V and 6 bases at J, with 14 bases between the two ends. The CDR3 contains 13 residues. The CDR3 sequence is CASSPSRHHGYTF. For the CDR3, the DNA is TGTGCCAGCAGCCCCAGTCGACACCATGGCTACACCTTC.

The rearrangement uses TRBV19 and TRBJ2-1, with D maybe TRBD2 (5 bases). V gave up 1 base and J gave up 4 bases, with 14 bases separating them. This CDR3 comprises 16 residues. The germline V gene has CDR1 LNHDA and CDR2 SQIVND (reference sequence). The CDR3 DNA reads TGTGCCAGTAGTATAGGAATCCGGGGAGATTACAATGAGCAGTTCTTC. Amino acids: CASSIGIRGDYNEQFF.

The J gene is TRBJ2-7, the V gene TRBV28; possibly TRBD2 for D (6 bases). In germline, CDR1 is MDHEN, CDR2 SYDVKM. There are 13 residues in the CDR3. V lost 8 bases and J 1 base, leaving 12 bases between the germline ends. DNA of the CDR3: TGTGCCAGCGGGGCGGCGGGATCCTACGAGCAGTACTTC. Translating gives CASGAAGSYEQYF.

The chain uses TRBV7-2 and TRBJ1-2, with unresolved D. V was cut by 3 bases and J by 2 bases, with 7 bases left in between. Germline V gives CDR1 SGHTA, CDR2 FQGNSA. This CDR3 is 13 amino acids long. The CDR3 loop reads CASSLVQNYGYTF. The CDR3 nucleotides read TGTGCCAGCAGCTTGGTACAGAACTATGGCTACACCTTC.

This sequence joins TRBV5-1 and TRBJ1-4, with 9 nucleotides matching TRBD1. There are 14 residues in the CDR3. With 4 bases clipped from V and 7 bases from J, the junction kept 5 bases outside the gene matches. Germline CDR1 reads SGHRS; CDR2 reads YFSETQ. The CDR3 loop is CASSQGQGGEKLFF. CDR3 coding DNA: TGCGCCAGCAGCCAGGGACAGGGCGGTGAAAAACTGTTTTTT. The complete variable domain, with remaining parts taken from reference TRBV5-1 and TRBJ1-4, reads KAGVTQTPRYLIKTRGQQVTLSCSPISGHRSVSWYQQTPGQGLQFLFEYFSETQRNKGNFPGRFSGRQFSNSRSEMNVSTLELGDSALYLCASSQGQGGEKLFFGSGTQLSVL.

The V and J genes are TRBV5-6 and TRBJ2-1, with D maybe TRBD1 (6 bases). This CDR3 has 15 amino acids. Trimming took off 2 bases at V and 7 bases at J, with 16 bases between the two ends. CDR1 and CDR2 from the germline V gene are SGHDT and YYEEEE. CDR3 nucleotides: TGTGCCAGCAGCTTCCGGGACACCCAAGGGAATGAGCAGTTCTTC. Protein: CASSFRDTQGNEQFF.

The chain employs TRBV20-1 and TRBJ2-5, with 10 bases that match TRBD2. The CDR3 has 15 residues. Losses at the gene ends were 3 bases for V and 10 bases for J; bases not matched to a gene: 14. Per the germline V gene, CDR1 is DFQATT and CDR2 is SNEGSKA (reference sequence). CDR3 bases: TGCAGTGCTAGTCCCCCCGGACTAGCGGCTTCTATCCAGTACTTC. It codes for CSASPPGLAASIQYF.

V and J are TRBV19 and TRBJ1-2; maybe TRBD1 (6 bases). This CDR3 is built from 14 residues. Germline assignment: CDR1 LNHDA and CDR2 SQIVND (reference sequence). Trimming cost V 7 bases and J 2 bases, with 14 bases left between them. The CDR3 coding sequence is TGTGCCAGTATGATTGGAGACAGGAACTATGGCTACACCTTC. This sequence encodes CASMIGDRNYGYTF.

A few counts support this clone. CDR3 in amino acids: CASSQTGEHQPQHF. The CDR3 region has the DNA TGTGCCAGCAGTCAGACAGGGGAACATCAGCCCCAGCATTTT. This sequence joins TRBV28 and TRBJ1-5, with 8 bases identical to TRBD1. The CDR3 runs to 14 residues. The V segment lost 5 bases and the J segment 5 bases; nucleotides outside the gene matches: 5. In germline, CDR1 is MDHEN, CDR2 SYDVKM. Drawing the rest from reference TRBV28 and TRBJ1-5, the complete variable domain is DVKVTQSSRYLVKRTGEKVFLECVQDMDHENMFWYRQDPGLGLRLIYFSYDVKMKEKGDIPEGYSVSREKKERFSLILESASTNQTSMYLCASSQTGEHQPQHFGDGTRLSIL.

V usage is TRBV27 and J usage is TRBJ1-4, with 7 bases fitting TRBD1. V shed 5 bases, J shed 8 bases, and the junction held 8 bases outside the gene matches. The CDR3 runs to 14 residues. Germline V gene sequence: CDR1 MNHEY, CDR2 SMNVEV (reference sequence). CDR3 sequence reads: CASSPDRAGEKLFF. The CDR3 DNA follows: TGTGCCAGCAGTCCCGACAGGGCAGGAGAAAAACTGTTTTTT.

This sequence joins TRBV9 and TRBJ2-3, with D tentatively TRBD2 (5 bases). V dropped 7 bases and J dropped 2 bases, with 14 bases sitting between them. Germline-derived CDR1 and CDR2 are SGDLS and YYNGEE. The CDR3 totals 14 residues. The CDR3 bases are TGTGCCAGCTCTAGGTCGGGGAACACAGATACGCAGTATTTT. Residues: CASSRSGNTDTQYF.

This clone showed up just once. The J gene is TRBJ2-7, the V gene TRBV6-5, with 7 bases identical to TRBD1. The CDR3 runs to 13 residues. From germline, CDR1 is MNHEY and CDR2 SVGAGI. J gave up 3 bases and V 5 bases, and 4 bases lay outside the gene matches. The CDR3 DNA is TGTGCCAGCAGTAGGGACAGATTCTACGAGCAGTACTTC. This translates into CASSRDRFYEQYF.

The rearrangement links TRBV11-2 to TRBJ1-1; 7 positions match TRBD1. The CDR3 loop spans 13 amino acids. Looked up from germline, CDR1 is SGHAT and CDR2 is FQNNGV. V shed 6 bases and J 4 bases; nucleotides not matched to a gene: 5. DNA for the CDR3: TGTGCCAGCAGGAAACAGGGGAGCACTGAAGCTTTCTTT. Amino acid sequence: CASRKQGSTEAFF.

The V gene is TRBV28, the J gene TRBJ2-5, with TRBD1 matching 9 bases. The V gene's germline CDR1 is MDHEN and CDR2 SYDVKM. The CDR3 runs 16 residues. The V segment lost 2 bases and the J segment 5 bases; nucleotides outside the gene matches: 9. The CDR3 sequence: CASSLILGTGSETQYF. The CDR3 nucleotides read TGTGCCAGCAGTTTAATACTAGGGACAGGGAGCGAGACCCAGTACTTC.

V gene TRBV5-4 combines with J gene TRBJ1-5, with 9 positions matching TRBD1. With V trimmed by 2 bases and J by 2 bases, 5 bases remained unmatched. Per the germline V gene, CDR1 is SGHNT and CDR2 is YYREEE (reference sequence). CDR3 length equals 16 residues. CDR3: CASSFQDRGGNQPQHF. In nucleotides, the CDR3 is TGTGCCAGCAGCTTCCAGGACAGGGGAGGCAATCAGCCCCAGCATTTT.

This chain links TRBV19 with TRBJ1-1, with 10 bases lining up with TRBD1. The V gene's germline CDR1 is LNHDA and CDR2 SQIVND (reference sequence). The V gene end was trimmed by 4 bases and the J gene end by 4 bases; junction bases not matched to a gene: 9. The length of the CDR3 is 16 residues. CDR3 bases: TGTGCCAGTAGTACACCACGGGGACAGGGGTTCACTGAAGCTTTCTTT. It encodes CASSTPRGQGFTEAFF.

The chain uses TRBV5-1 and TRBJ2-5; possible D gene TRBD1, 5 bases. V was cut by 4 bases and J by 4 bases, with 14 bases left in between. Germline V gene sequence: CDR1 SGHRS, CDR2 YFSETQ. The CDR3 sequence is 14 residues long. The CDR3 here is CASSTPGAPETQYF. DNA of the CDR3: TGCGCCAGCAGCACGCCTGGGGCCCCAGAGACCCAGTACTTC.

V gene TRBV5-6 combines with J gene TRBJ2-1, with 8 bases matching TRBD2. CDR1 and CDR2 (germline): SGHDT, YYEEEE. The CDR3 loop spans 14 amino acids. J was trimmed by 6 bases and V by 4 bases; bases with no gene match: 6. The CDR3 protein is CASSMPGLVNEQFF. DNA of the CDR3: TGTGCCAGCAGCATGCCGGGACTAGTCAATGAGCAGTTCTTC.

The chain links TRBV11-3 to TRBJ2-1; TRBD1 matches at 7 bases. The germline V gene encodes CDR1 SGHNT and CDR2 YENEEA. J was trimmed by 4 bases and V by 0 bases; bases with no gene match: 3. The CDR3 contains 15 residues. DNA for the CDR3: TGTGCCAGCAGCTTAGACAGGGGGTCTTACAATGAGCAGTTCTTC. It encodes CASSLDRGSYNEQFF.

V usage is TRBV6-5 and J usage is TRBJ1-6; D remains unclear. Between the trimmed V and J ends, which lost 6 bases and 6 bases, there was a span of 6 bases. Looked up from germline, CDR1 is MNHEY and CDR2 is SVGAGI. The CDR3 is 12 residues long. Written as DNA, the CDR3 is TGTGCCAGCAGGAGGAGTAATTCACCCCTCCACTTT. Protein sequence: CASRRSNSPLHF.

This chain connects TRBV4-2 to TRBJ2-5; 11 bases are a match to TRBD2. The junction had 8 bases not matched to a gene; V was cut back by 0 bases and J by 5 bases. This CDR3 is built from 17 residues. The germline V gene encodes CDR1 LGHNA and CDR2 YNFKEQ. This chain's CDR3 is CASSQDLVAGGGETQYF. DNA for the CDR3: TGTGCCAGCAGCCAAGATTTGGTAGCGGGGGGGGGTGAGACCCAGTACTTC.

The chain uses TRBV19 and TRBJ2-7; 10 nucleotides line up with TRBD1. The CDR3 is 15 residues long. Germline V gene data show CDR1 as LNHDA and CDR2 as SQIVND (reference sequence). V dropped 0 bases and J dropped 4; count of bases not matched to a gene: 3. CDR3 nucleotide sequence: TGTGCCAGTAGTATAGATTCGGGACAGGGGTACGAGCAGTACTTC. It yields the protein CASSIDSGQGYEQYF.